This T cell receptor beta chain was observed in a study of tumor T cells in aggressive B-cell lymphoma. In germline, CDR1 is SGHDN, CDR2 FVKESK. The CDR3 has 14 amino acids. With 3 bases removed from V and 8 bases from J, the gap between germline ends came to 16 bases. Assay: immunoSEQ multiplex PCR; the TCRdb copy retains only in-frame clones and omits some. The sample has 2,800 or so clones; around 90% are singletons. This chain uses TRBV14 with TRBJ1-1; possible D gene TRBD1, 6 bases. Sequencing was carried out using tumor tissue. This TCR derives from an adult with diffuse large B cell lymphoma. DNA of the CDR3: TGTGCCAGCAGCCAGTTGAGAAGGGGGGGAGAAGCTTTCTTT. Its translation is CASSQLRRGGEAFF. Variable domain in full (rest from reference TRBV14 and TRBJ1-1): EAGVTQFPSHSVIEKGQTVTLRCDPISGHDNLYWYRRVMGKEIKFLLHFVKESKQDESGMPNNRFLAERTGGTYSTLKVQPAELEDSGVYFCASSQLRRGGEAFFGQGTRLTVV.